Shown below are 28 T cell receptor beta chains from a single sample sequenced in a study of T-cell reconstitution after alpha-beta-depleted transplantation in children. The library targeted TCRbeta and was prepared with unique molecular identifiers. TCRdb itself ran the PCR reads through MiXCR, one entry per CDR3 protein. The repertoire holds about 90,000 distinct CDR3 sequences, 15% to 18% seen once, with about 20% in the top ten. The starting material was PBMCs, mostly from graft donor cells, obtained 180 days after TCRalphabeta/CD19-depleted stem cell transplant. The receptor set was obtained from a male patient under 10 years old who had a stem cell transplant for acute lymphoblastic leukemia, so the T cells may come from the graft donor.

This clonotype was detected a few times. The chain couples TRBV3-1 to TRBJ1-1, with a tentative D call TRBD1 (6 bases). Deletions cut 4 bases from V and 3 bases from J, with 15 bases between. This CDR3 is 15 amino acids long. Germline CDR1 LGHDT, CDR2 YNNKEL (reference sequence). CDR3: CASSRPTGWDTEAFF. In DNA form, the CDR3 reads TGTGCCAGCAGCCGACCCACAGGGTGGGACACTGAAGCTTTCTTT.

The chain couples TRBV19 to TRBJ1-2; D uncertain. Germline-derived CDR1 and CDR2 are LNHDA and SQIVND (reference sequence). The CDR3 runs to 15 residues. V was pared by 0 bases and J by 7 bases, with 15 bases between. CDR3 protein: CASSIEASFTSGYTF. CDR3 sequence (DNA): TGTGCCAGTAGTATAGAGGCCAGTTTCACGTCTGGCTACACCTTC.

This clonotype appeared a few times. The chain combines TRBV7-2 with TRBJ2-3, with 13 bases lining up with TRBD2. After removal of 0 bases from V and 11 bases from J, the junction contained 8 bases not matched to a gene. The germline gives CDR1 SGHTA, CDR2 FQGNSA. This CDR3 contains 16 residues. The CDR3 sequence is CASSLARTSGGMGQYF. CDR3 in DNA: TGTGCCAGCAGCTTAGCCCGGACTAGCGGGGGTATGGGGCAGTATTTT.

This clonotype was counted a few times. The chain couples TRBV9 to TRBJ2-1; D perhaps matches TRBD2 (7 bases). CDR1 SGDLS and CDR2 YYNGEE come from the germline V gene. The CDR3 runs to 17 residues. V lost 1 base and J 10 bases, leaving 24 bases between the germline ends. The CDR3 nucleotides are TGTGCCAGCAGCGTACAGGTAGCTCTGGGGGGGGCGTGGGAGCAGTTCTTC. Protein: CASSVQVALGGAWEQFF.

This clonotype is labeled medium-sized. CDR3 amino acids: CASSQAGHLNEQFF. The DNA for the CDR3 is TGTGCCAGCAGCCAAGCGGGACATCTCAATGAGCAGTTCTTC. The chain recombines TRBV3-1 with TRBJ2-1; perhaps TRBD1 as D (6 bases). CDR3 length equals 14 residues. Trimming pared 1 base from V and 6 bases from J, leaving 10 bases between. Germline-derived CDR1 and CDR2 are LGHDT and YNNKEL (reference sequence).

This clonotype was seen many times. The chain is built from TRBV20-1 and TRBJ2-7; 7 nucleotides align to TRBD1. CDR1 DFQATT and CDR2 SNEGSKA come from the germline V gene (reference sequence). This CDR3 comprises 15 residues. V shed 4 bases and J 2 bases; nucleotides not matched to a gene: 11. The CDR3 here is CSANHATGFAYEQYF. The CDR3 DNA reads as TGCAGTGCTAATCACGCGACAGGGTTCGCCTACGAGCAGTACTTC.

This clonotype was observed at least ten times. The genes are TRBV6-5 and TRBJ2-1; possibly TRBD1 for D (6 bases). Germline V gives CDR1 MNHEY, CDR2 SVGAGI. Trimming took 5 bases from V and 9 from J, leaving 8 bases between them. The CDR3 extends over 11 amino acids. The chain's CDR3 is CASSLTGEQFF. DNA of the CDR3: TGTGCCAGCAGTCTGACAGGTGAGCAGTTCTTC.

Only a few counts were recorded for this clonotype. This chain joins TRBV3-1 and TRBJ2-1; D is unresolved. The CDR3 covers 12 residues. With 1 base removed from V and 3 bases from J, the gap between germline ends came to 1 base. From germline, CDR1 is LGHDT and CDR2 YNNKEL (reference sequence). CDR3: CASSQVYNEQFF. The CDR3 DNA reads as TGTGCCAGCAGCCAAGTCTACAATGAGCAGTTCTTC.

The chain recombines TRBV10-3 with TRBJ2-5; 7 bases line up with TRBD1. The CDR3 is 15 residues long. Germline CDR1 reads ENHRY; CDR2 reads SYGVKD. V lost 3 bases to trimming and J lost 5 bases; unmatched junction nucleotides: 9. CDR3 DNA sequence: TGTGCCATCAGTGAAGGGGGCAAGATAGGCGAGACCCAGTACTTC. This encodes CAISEGGKIGETQYF.

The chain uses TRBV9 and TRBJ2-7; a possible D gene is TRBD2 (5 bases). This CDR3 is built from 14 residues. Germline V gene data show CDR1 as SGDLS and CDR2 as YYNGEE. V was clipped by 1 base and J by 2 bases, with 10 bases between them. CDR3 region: CASSVRYGTYEQYF. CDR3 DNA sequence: TGTGCCAGCAGCGTACGGTACGGGACCTACGAGCAGTACTTC.

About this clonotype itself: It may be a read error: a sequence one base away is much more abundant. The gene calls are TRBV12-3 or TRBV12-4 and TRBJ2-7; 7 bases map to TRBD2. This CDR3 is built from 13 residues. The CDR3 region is CASLLAAGGELYF. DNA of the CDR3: TGTGCCAGTCTCCTAGCGGCGGGCGGCGAGCTGTACTTC.

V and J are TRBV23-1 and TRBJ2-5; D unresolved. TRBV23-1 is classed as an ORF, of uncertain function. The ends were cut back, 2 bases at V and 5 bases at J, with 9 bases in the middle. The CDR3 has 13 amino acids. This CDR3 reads CASSQPYWETQYF. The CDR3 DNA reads TGCGCCAGCAGTCAACCTTATTGGGAGACCCAGTACTTC.

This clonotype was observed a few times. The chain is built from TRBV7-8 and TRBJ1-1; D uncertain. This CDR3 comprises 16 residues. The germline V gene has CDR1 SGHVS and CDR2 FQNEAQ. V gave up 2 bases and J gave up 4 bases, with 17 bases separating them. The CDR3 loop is CASSLNPSSIGTEAFF. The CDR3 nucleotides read TGTGCCAGCAGCTTAAATCCTTCTAGCATAGGCACTGAAGCTTTCTTT.

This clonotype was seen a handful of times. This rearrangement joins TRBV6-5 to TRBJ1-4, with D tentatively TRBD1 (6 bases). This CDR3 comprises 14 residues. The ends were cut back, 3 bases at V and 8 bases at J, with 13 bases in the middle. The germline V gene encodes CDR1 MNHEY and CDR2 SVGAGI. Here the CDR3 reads CASSYSRGGEKLFF. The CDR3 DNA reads TGTGCCAGCAGTTATAGCAGGGGCGGCGAAAAACTGTTTTTT.

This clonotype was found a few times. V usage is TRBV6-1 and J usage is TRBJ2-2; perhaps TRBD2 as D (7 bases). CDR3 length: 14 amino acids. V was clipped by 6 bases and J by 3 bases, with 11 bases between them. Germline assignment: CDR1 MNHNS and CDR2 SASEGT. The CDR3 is CASSAGADTGELFF. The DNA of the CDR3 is TGTGCCAGCAGCGCGGGGGCGGACACCGGGGAGCTGTTTTTT.

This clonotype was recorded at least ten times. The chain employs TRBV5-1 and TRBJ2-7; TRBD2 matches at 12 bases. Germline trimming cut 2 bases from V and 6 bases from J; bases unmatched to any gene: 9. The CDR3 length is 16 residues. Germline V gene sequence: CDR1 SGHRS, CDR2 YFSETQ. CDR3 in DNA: TGCGCCAGCAGCTTACAACTAGCGGGGGGCGGTCTCGAGCAGTACTTC. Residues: CASSLQLAGGGLEQYF.

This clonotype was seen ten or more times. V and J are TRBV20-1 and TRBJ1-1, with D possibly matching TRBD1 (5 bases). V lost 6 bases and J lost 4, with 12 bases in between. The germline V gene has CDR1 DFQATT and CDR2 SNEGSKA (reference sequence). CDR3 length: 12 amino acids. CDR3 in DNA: TGCAGTGCCATCCCAGGGTTCACTGAAGCTTTCTTT. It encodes CSAIPGFTEAFF.

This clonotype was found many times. DNA for the CDR3: TGTGCCAGCAGCCCTCGGGGGCGGGACGAGCAGTACTTC. Protein sequence: CASSPRGRDEQYF. This sequence joins TRBV7-9 and TRBJ2-7, with D perhaps assigned TRBD1 or TRBD2 (6 bases each). This CDR3 comprises 13 residues. Germline V lookup: CDR1 SEHNR, CDR2 FQNEAQ (reference sequence). The V and J ends lost 5 bases and 5 bases respectively, with 13 bases between them.

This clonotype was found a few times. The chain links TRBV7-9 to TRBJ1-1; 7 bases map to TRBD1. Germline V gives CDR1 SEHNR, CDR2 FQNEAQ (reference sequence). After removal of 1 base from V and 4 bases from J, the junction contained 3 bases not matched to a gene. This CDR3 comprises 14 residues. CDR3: CASSLGQGLTEAFF. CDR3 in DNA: TGTGCCAGCAGCTTAGGACAGGGCCTCACTGAAGCTTTCTTT.

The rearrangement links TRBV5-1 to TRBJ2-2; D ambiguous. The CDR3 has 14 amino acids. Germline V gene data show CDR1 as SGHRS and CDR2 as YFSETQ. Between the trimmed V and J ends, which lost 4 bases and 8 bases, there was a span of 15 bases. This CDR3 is CASSVRPLTGELFF. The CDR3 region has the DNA TGCGCCAGCAGCGTCCGACCCCTCACTGGGGAGCTGTTTTTT.

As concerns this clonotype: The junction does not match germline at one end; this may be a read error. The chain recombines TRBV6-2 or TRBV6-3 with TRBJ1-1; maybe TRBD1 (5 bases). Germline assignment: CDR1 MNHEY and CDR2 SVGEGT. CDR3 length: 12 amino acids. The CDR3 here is CASTQTVGVLRF. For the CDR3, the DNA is TGTGCCAGCACCCAGACAGTAGGTGTTCTTCGATTT.

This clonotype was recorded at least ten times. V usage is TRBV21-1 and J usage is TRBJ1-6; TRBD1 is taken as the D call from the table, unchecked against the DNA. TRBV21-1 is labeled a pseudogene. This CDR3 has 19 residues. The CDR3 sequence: CASSRSNRGRRSDDSPLHF. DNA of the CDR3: TGTGCCAGCAGCAGAAGTAACAGGGGGCGTCGTTCCGATGATTCACCCCTCCACTTT.

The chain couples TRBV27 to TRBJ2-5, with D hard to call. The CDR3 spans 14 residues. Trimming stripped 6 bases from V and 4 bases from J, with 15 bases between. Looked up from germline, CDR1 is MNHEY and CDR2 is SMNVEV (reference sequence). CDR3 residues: CASSPGLTPETQYF. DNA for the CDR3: TGTGCCAGCAGCCCCGGGCTGACCCCAGAGACCCAGTACTTC.

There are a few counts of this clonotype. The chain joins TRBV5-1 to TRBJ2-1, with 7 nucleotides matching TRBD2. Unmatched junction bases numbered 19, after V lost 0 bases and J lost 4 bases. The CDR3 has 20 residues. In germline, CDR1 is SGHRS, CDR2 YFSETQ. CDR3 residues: CASSLVVLAGVTVGYNEQFF. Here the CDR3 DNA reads TGCGCCAGCAGCTTGGTGGTACTTGCGGGAGTTACCGTGGGGTACAATGAGCAGTTCTTC.

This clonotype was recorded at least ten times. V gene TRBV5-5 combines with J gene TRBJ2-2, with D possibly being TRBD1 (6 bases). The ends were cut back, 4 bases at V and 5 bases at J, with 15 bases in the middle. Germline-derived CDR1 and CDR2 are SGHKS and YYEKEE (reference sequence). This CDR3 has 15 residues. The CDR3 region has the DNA TGTGCCAGCAGCATGGGACACGTTGGGACCGGGGAGCTGTTTTTT. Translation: CASSMGHVGTGELFF.

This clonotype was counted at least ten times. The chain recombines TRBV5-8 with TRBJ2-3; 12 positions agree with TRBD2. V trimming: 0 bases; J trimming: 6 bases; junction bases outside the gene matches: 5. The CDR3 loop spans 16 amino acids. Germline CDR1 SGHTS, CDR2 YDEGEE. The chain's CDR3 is CASSLVLTSGGDTQYF. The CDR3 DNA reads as TGTGCCAGCAGCTTGGTGTTGACTAGCGGGGGTGATACGCAGTATTTT.

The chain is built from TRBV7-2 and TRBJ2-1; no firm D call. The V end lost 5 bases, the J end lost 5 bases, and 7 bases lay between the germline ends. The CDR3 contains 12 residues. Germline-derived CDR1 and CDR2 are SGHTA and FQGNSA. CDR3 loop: CASSRVDNEQFF. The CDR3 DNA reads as TGTGCCAGCAGCCGGGTTGACAATGAGCAGTTCTTC.

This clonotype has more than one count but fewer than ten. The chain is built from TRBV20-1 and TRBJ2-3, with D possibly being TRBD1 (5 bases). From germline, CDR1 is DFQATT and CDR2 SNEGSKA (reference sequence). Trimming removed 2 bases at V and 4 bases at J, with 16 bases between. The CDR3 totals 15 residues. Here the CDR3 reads CSARTPDRQSDTQYF. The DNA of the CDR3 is TGCAGTGCTAGAACCCCAGATCGACAGTCAGATACGCAGTATTTT.